This is a list of T cell receptor beta chains from one sample in a study of blood T cell repertoires in COVID-19. Using immunoSEQ multiplex PCR, the repertoire was profiled, and TCRdb retains in-frame clones only, with some absent. This table holds 98,000 or so clones, over 80% found once. The sequencing input was peripheral blood. The source of these receptors is a woman in her seventies with acute or convalescent COVID-19. The CDR3 runs from the conserved cysteine through the conserved F or W.

v_gene,j_gene,CDR3aa
TRBV5-5,TRBJ1-5,CASSQGQGERPQHF
TRBV6-6,TRBJ2-1,CASSTSGTYNEQFF
TRBV18,TRBJ1-6,CASSPSRDNSPLHF
TRBV5-1,TRBJ1-4,CASSSTGDEKLFF
TRBV6-1,TRBJ2-7,CASSRPTGDEQYF
TRBV6-4,TRBJ2-3,CASTGGEGSTDTQYF
TRBV29-1,TRBJ2-2,CSATGADTGELFF
TRBV4-1,TRBJ2-1,CASKRERDNEQFF
TRBV27,TRBJ1-1,CASSDQGGVDTEAFF
TRBV7-9,TRBJ2-7,CASSPYSPGDSYEQYF
TRBV7-9,TRBJ1-6,CASSLEGRGLSPLHF
TRBV9,TRBJ1-3,CASSYRGPGNTIYF
TRBV18,TRBJ2-7,CASSPSGEQYF
TRBV5-1,TRBJ2-2,CASSFDYTGELFF
TRBV19,TRBJ2-4,CASSQQGGRNIQYF